This T cell receptor beta chain was obtained from a study of T cells in Graves' hyperthyroidism and ophthalmopathy. Many counts were recorded for this clonotype. Diagnosis of hyperthyroidism was new in patients aged 18 to 65, and its duration was under 2 months. RNA transcripts served as the template for amplifying TCR beta CDR3 regions. Initially, a first-round RT-PCR of the TCR CDR3 employed the HTBI primer set. TCRdb re-called the multiplex PCR reads through MiXCR, storing one row per CDR3 protein. The sample lists roughly 200,000 distinct CDR3 sequences, about a sixth occurring once. The germline V gene has CDR1 SNHLY and CDR2 FYNNEI. This CDR3 is 11 amino acids long. V was cut by 1 base and J by 10 bases, with 7 bases left in between.

This TCR came from a middle-aged man with Graves' hyperthyroidism. The chain joins TRBV2 to TRBJ2-5; no clear D gene. Material: blood. CDR3 sequence: CASSEEDVQYF. The CDR3 DNA sequence: TGTGCCAGCAGTGAAGAGGACGTCCAGTACTTC.